This entry lists 5 T cell receptor beta chains sequenced from one sample in a study of T cell responses to AZD1222 COVID-19 vaccine. Sequencing was performed with immunoSEQ multiplex PCR; in TCRdb, only in-frame clones are kept and a portion is missing. The repertoire consists of over 150,000 clones, with approximately 88% occurring once and the leading ten covering more than 4%. The material was peripheral blood, obtained 28 days after the second AZD1222 dose. These TCRs come from an adult who received the AZD1222 COVID-19 vaccine.

This chain connects TRBV30 to TRBJ1-3; D gene uncertain. CDR3 size: 12 residues. Trimming took off 3 bases at V and 6 bases at J, with 9 bases between the two ends. From germline, CDR1 is GTSNPN and CDR2 SVGIG (reference sequence). CDR3 region: CAWSPGTNTIYF. CDR3 nucleotides: TGTGCCTGGAGCCCCGGTACAAACACCATATATTTT. The full variable domain, rest sourced from reference TRBV30 and TRBJ1-3, is SQTIHQWPATLVQPVGSPLSLECTVEGTSNPNLYWYRQAAGRGLQLLFYSVGIGQISSEVPQNLSASRPQDRQFILSSKKLLLSDSGFYLCAWSPGTNTIYFGEGSWLTVV.

This rearrangement joins TRBV19 to TRBJ1-5; 7 positions match TRBD1. The CDR3 runs 18 residues. Germline CDR1 is LNHDA and CDR2 is SQIVND (reference sequence). Losses at the gene ends were 7 bases for V and 4 bases for J; bases not matched to a gene: 19. This CDR3 is CASTNRGGSGQLNQPQHF. CDR3 sequence (DNA): TGTGCCAGTACCAACAGAGGGGGGTCGGGACAGTTAAATCAGCCCCAGCATTTT.

CDR3 sequence: CASSHDRRAYGYTF. The CDR3 DNA is TGTGCCAGCAGTCATGACAGGAGGGCCTATGGCTACACCTTC. This chain joins TRBV6-2 or TRBV6-3 and TRBJ1-2; a weak D match, TRBD1 (6 bases). The germline CDR1 and CDR2 sequences are MNHEY and SVGEGT. There are 14 residues in the CDR3. The germline V and J ends were trimmed by 5 bases and 4 bases, with 14 bases remaining between them.

This clone was seen a few times. The J gene is TRBJ1-4, the V gene TRBV7-2; no definite D call. Deletions cut 6 bases from V and 7 bases from J, with 15 bases between. This CDR3 comprises 14 residues. Germline CDR1 is SGHTA and CDR2 is FQGNSA. The CDR3, as DNA: TGTGCCAGCAGAAAATTTTCGGAGGCTGAAAAACTGTTTTTT. Protein product: CASRKFSEAEKLFF.

The V call is TRBV11-1, the J call TRBJ1-1; 8 bases agree with TRBD1. Unmatched junction bases numbered 0, after V lost 2 bases and J lost 1 base. The CDR3 has 14 residues. In germline, CDR1 is SGHAT, CDR2 FQDESV (reference sequence). The CDR3 bases are TGTGCCAGCAGCTTACAGGGGGCGAACACTGAAGCTTTCTTT. Amino acid sequence: CASSLQGANTEAFF.